This passage covers 30 T cell receptor beta chains from one sample sequenced in a study of early T cells in non-severe SARS-CoV-2 infection. TCRdb called the 5' RACE reads again in MiXCR, with one record for every CDR3 protein. The repertoire holds tens of thousands of distinct CDR3 sequences, 2.9% seen once, with approximately 0.72% in the top ten. The sequenced sample consisted of whole blood. The receptors come from an adult who was a healthcare worker with PCR-confirmed SARS-CoV-2 infection or an uninfected control (not recorded which).

This clonotype was picked up many times. The CDR3 DNA sequence: TGTGCCAGCAGCACCAAGGGGAGCGGACAGGGCGGTGGCTACACCTTC. This gives the protein CASSTKGSGQGGGYTF. The chain uses TRBV7-9 and TRBJ1-2, with 8 bases identical to TRBD1. Germline trimming cut 5 bases from V and 7 bases from J; bases unmatched to any gene: 15. This CDR3 comprises 16 residues. Germline assignment: CDR1 SEHNR and CDR2 FQNEAQ (reference sequence).

This clonotype has a count of ten or more. The chain employs TRBV7-6 and TRBJ1-5, with 7 bases lining up with TRBD1. CDR1 and CDR2 from the germline V gene are SGHVS and FNYEAQ. Trimming took 1 base from V and 5 from J; bases not matched to a gene: 2. This CDR3 has 14 residues. The CDR3 DNA is TGTGCCAGCAGCTTAGTTACAGGGGATCAGCCCCAGCATTTT. Translated: CASSLVTGDQPQHF. The full variable domain, rest sourced from reference TRBV7-6 and TRBJ1-5, is GAGVSQSPRYKVTKRGQDVALRCDPISGHVSLYWYRQALGQGPEFLTYFNYEAQQDKSGLPNDRFSAERPEGSISTLTIQRTEQRDSAMYRCASSLVTGDQPQHFGDGTRLSIL.

The sample holds a few counts of this clonotype. CDR3 amino acids: CASSLIPGDTQYF. CDR3 nucleotides: TGTGCCAGCAGCTTAATCCCGGGAGATACGCAGTATTTT. The J gene is TRBJ2-3, the V gene TRBV7-2; no clear D gene. Germline V gene sequence: CDR1 SGHTA, CDR2 FQGNSA. This CDR3 has 13 amino acids. V shed 2 bases and J shed 5 bases, with 8 bases lying between them.

This clonotype has ten or more counts. V and J are TRBV12-3 or TRBV12-4 and TRBJ2-2, with 9 positions matching TRBD1. Germline trimming cut 2 bases from V and 3 bases from J; bases unmatched to any gene: 1. CDR3 size: 15 residues. This CDR3 is CASSLRQGDTGELFF. Here the CDR3 DNA reads TGTGCCAGCAGTTTACGACAGGGGGACACCGGGGAGCTGTTTTTT.

This clonotype was counted at least ten times. The rearrangement links TRBV12-3 or TRBV12-4 to TRBJ1-2; D remains ambiguous. The CDR3 contains 13 residues. The ends were cut back, 5 bases at V and 5 bases at J, with 12 bases in the middle. As DNA, the CDR3 is TGTGCCAGCAGTCCCCCGGGCAATTATGGCTACACCTTC. Translated, it gives CASSPPGNYGYTF.

The chain combines TRBV7-8 with TRBJ2-2; TRBD2 aligns across 9 bases. V lost 5 bases, J lost 6 bases, and 13 bases stayed unmatched. The CDR3 is 17 residues long. Germline CDR1 SGHVS, CDR2 FQNEAQ. The CDR3 sequence: CASSPHLSGSMAGELFF. The CDR3 DNA sequence: TGTGCCAGCAGCCCCCACCTTAGCGGGAGTATGGCCGGGGAGCTGTTTTTT.

This clonotype was seen at least ten times. This chain links TRBV7-3 with TRBJ2-3; tentative D call: TRBD1 (5 bases). V was cut by 5 bases and J by 0 bases, with 9 bases left in between. The germline gives CDR1 SGHTA, CDR2 FQGTGA. The CDR3 is 14 residues long. The DNA for the CDR3 is TGTGCCAGCAGCCTGCGACAGAGCACAGATACGCAGTATTTT. Amino acids: CASSLRQSTDTQYF.

The table lists this clonotype with a few counts. This may arise from a read error, as a much more abundant clone is one base away. The J gene is TRBJ1-1, the V gene TRBV3-1; possibly TRBD1 for D (6 bases). V shed 3 bases and J shed 6 bases, with 14 bases lying between them. This CDR3 spans 14 amino acids. Germline assignment: CDR1 LGHDT and CDR2 YNNKEL (reference sequence). The CDR3, as DNA: TGTGCCAGCAGCCAGAACCGGGGGGGCGCTGAAGCTTTCTTT. Protein: CASSQNRGGAEAFF.

This clonotype was seen many times. The V and J genes are TRBV6-1 and TRBJ2-5, with 10 positions matching TRBD2. CDR3 length: 16 amino acids. The V segment lost 0 bases and the J segment 4 bases; nucleotides outside the gene matches: 5. Germline CDR1 MNHNS, CDR2 SASEGT. This CDR3 reads CASSEAPSGGRETQYF. In DNA form, the CDR3 reads TGTGCCAGCAGTGAAGCGCCTAGCGGGGGCAGAGAGACCCAGTACTTC.

This clonotype was observed at least ten times. V and J are TRBV6-6 and TRBJ2-4, with 8 bases aligning to TRBD2. J lost 4 bases, V lost 0 bases, and 5 bases had no gene match. The CDR3 spans 16 residues. Germline CDR1 reads MNHNY; CDR2 reads SVGAGI (reference sequence). CDR3 residues: CASSYSGSGEKNIQYF. The CDR3 DNA reads as TGTGCCAGCAGTTACTCGGGTAGCGGGGAGAAAAACATTCAGTACTTC.

This clonotype was observed at least ten times. The CDR3 bases are TGTGCCAGTAGTCCGGACAGGGGCAATCAGCCCCAGCATTTT. Residues: CASSPDRGNQPQHF. The chain couples TRBV19 to TRBJ1-5, with TRBD1 matching 8 bases. Losses at the gene ends were 5 bases for V and 2 bases for J; bases not matched to a gene: 2. The germline V gene has CDR1 LNHDA and CDR2 SQIVND (reference sequence). This CDR3 has 14 amino acids.

This clonotype was recorded at least ten times. V is TRBV2 and J is TRBJ1-5, with a tentative D call TRBD1 (5 bases). V dropped 11 bases and J dropped 3 bases, with 14 bases sitting between them. Germline-derived CDR1 and CDR2 are SNHLY and FYNNEI. The CDR3 sequence is 13 residues long. This chain's CDR3 is CALSRQPNQPQHF. The CDR3 nucleotides read TGTGCCTTGTCCCGACAGCCCAATCAGCCCCAGCATTTT.

This clonotype was counted at least ten times. V usage is TRBV4-2 and J usage is TRBJ1-4; the D gene is possibly TRBD1 (6 bases). V dropped 0 bases and J dropped 8 bases, with 10 bases sitting between them. The CDR3 sequence is 14 residues long. Germline CDR1 LGHNA, CDR2 YNFKEQ. CDR3 in amino acids: CASSQDFQGEKLFF. The CDR3 DNA reads as TGTGCCAGCAGCCAAGACTTTCAGGGGGAAAAACTGTTTTTT.

This clonotype was picked up many times. The chain is built from TRBV4-1 and TRBJ2-5, with TRBD2 as a possible D gene (6 bases). The CDR3 has 18 residues. Per the germline V gene, CDR1 is MGHRA and CDR2 is YSYEKL. Deletions cut 1 base from V and 1 base from J, with 19 bases between. In DNA, the CDR3 is TGCGCCAGCAGCCAAGCCCAACCTCTGCGGGGACTCCAAGAGACCCAGTACTTC. Its translation: CASSQAQPLRGLQETQYF.

This clonotype was counted many times. V gene TRBV11-3 combines with J gene TRBJ2-2, with 9 bases aligning to TRBD2. This CDR3 region has 18 residues. Germline loops: CDR1 SGHNT, CDR2 YENEEA. With V trimmed by 1 base and J by 4 bases, 10 bases remained unmatched. This chain's CDR3 is CASSLGTIAGDLTGELFF. The CDR3 DNA is TGTGCCAGCAGCTTAGGGACGATAGCGGGGGACCTCACCGGGGAGCTGTTTTTT.

The table lists this clonotype with many counts. The chain recombines TRBV6-5 with TRBJ2-7; 7 bases match TRBD2. Germline V gives CDR1 MNHEY, CDR2 SVGAGI. The CDR3 has 13 residues. V lost 5 bases to trimming and J lost 7 bases; unmatched junction nucleotides: 8. The CDR3 bases are TGTGCCAGCAGTGCACCGGGGGGTCGGGAGCAGTACGTC. As protein: CASSAPGGREQYV.

This clonotype was picked up a small number of times. The rearrangement uses TRBV10-3 and TRBJ1-6; 7 nucleotides align to TRBD1. Germline V lookup: CDR1 ENHRY, CDR2 SYGVKD. V trimming: 6 bases; J trimming: 7 bases; junction bases outside the gene matches: 9. This CDR3 contains 15 residues. In nucleotides, the CDR3 is TGTGCCATCAGACCGCAGGGACAGACGAATTCACCCCTCCACTTT. Residues: CAIRPQGQTNSPLHF.

Many counts were recorded for this clonotype. The rearrangement links TRBV7-2 to TRBJ1-3; D remains unclear. V shed 10 bases and J shed 0 bases, with 10 bases lying between them. The CDR3 extends over 13 amino acids. CDR1 is SGHTA, CDR2 FQGNSA, per germline. CDR3 sequence: CATRLTSGNTIYF. The CDR3 DNA is TGTGCCACCCGACTAACCTCTGGAAACACCATATATTTT.

This clonotype was detected many times. V usage is TRBV7-2 and J usage is TRBJ2-3, with 8 bases lining up with TRBD1. Trimming at V came to 5 bases and at J to 4 bases, leaving 5 bases not matched to a gene. Germline-derived CDR1 and CDR2 are SGHTA and FQGNSA. The CDR3 loop spans 14 amino acids. This chain's CDR3 is CASSKRTGPDTQYF. The CDR3 DNA is TGTGCCAGCAGCAAGCGGACAGGGCCAGATACGCAGTATTTT.

With regard to this clonotype: A read error may be the cause here, since a much bigger clone is one base away. The chain joins TRBV29-1 to TRBJ2-3, with a tentative D call TRBD1 (6 bases). Germline lookup yields CDR1 SQVTM and CDR2 ANQGSEA. V shed 6 bases and J shed 4 bases, with 20 bases lying between them. The CDR3 is 15 amino acids. CDR3 in DNA: TGCAGCGTCCACAGGGCCACTGCTAGCTCAGATACGCAGTATTTT. As protein: CSVHRATASSDTQYF.

The V and J genes are TRBV2 and TRBJ1-5, with 7 bases that match TRBD1. From germline, CDR1 is SNHLY and CDR2 FYNNEI. This CDR3 is built from 14 residues. The V gene end was trimmed by 10 bases and the J gene end by 6 bases; junction bases not matched to a gene: 12. The CDR3 coding sequence is TGTGCCACCCAGACAGGGTCCGGTGGTCAGCCCCAGCATTTT. Translation: CATQTGSGGQPQHF.

Many counts were recorded for this clonotype. The rearrangement uses TRBV6-5 and TRBJ2-2, with a tentative D call TRBD1 (6 bases). V was pared by 2 bases and J by 1 base, with 8 bases between. Germline loops: CDR1 MNHEY, CDR2 SVGAGI. The CDR3 extends over 15 amino acids. The CDR3 loop reads CASSYLGQNTGELFF. The CDR3 nucleotides read TGTGCCAGCAGTTACCTGGGACAGAACACCGGGGAGCTGTTTTTT.

The table lists this clonotype with many counts. V gene TRBV27 combines with J gene TRBJ2-4; D is unclear. The CDR3 runs 13 residues. Germline lookup yields CDR1 MNHEY and CDR2 SMNVEV (reference sequence). V was clipped by 5 bases and J by 6 bases, with 11 bases between them. This chain's CDR3 is CASSLRTRNIQYF. CDR3 nucleotides: TGTGCCAGCAGTCTAAGGACCAGAAACATTCAGTACTTC.

This clonotype occurred many times. V is TRBV6-1 and J is TRBJ1-6; 10 positions agree with TRBD1. The CDR3 runs 15 residues. Looked up from germline, CDR1 is MNHNS and CDR2 is SASEGT. V was clipped by 2 bases and J by 10 bases; unmatched bases: 5. CDR3 in amino acids: CASSERDRGGSPLHF. The CDR3 nucleotides read TGTGCCAGCAGTGAAAGGGACAGGGGCGGATCACCCCTCCACTTT.

This clonotype was detected ten times or more. The chain's CDR3 is CASSPGQSFNYGYTF. In DNA, the CDR3 is TGTGCCAGCAGCCCGGGACAGTCCTTTAACTATGGCTACACCTTC. The chain links TRBV7-9 to TRBJ1-2; TRBD1 matches at 7 bases. The length of the CDR3 is 15 residues. CDR1 and CDR2 from the germline V gene are SEHNR and FQNEAQ (reference sequence). The trim removed 5 bases at V and 1 base at J, leaving 7 bases unmatched.

The chain employs TRBV24-1 and TRBJ2-2, with D possibly being TRBD1 (5 bases). The CDR3 contains 17 residues. From germline, CDR1 is KGHDR and CDR2 SFDVKD. The ends were cut back, 4 bases at V and 2 bases at J, with 16 bases in the middle. CDR3 protein: CATSDPGHQQNTGELFF. CDR3 DNA sequence: TGTGCCACCAGTGACCCTGGACACCAACAAAACACCGGGGAGCTGTTTTTT.

Many counts were recorded for this clonotype. The chain has TRBV23-1 and TRBJ2-7; maybe TRBD2 (6 bases). TRBV23-1 is annotated as an ORF whose role is uncertain. Trimming took off 11 bases at V and 4 bases at J, with 15 bases between the two ends. This CDR3 region has 12 residues. Written as DNA, the CDR3 is TGCGCCTTCCGGGGGTCCATATACGAGCAGTACGTC. Protein product: CAFRGSIYEQYV.

This clonotype was counted ten times or more. The chain joins TRBV3-1 to TRBJ2-1, with TRBD2 identical over 9 bases. J lost 7 bases, V lost 0 bases, and 13 bases had no gene match. Germline V gene data show CDR1 as LGHDT and CDR2 as YNNKEL (reference sequence). CDR3 length equals 18 residues. As DNA, the CDR3 is TGTGCCAGCAGCCAAGACCGGGTAGCGGGGGCCGGACTTAATGAGCAGTTCTTC. As protein: CASSQDRVAGAGLNEQFF.

The table lists this clonotype with many counts. The chain employs TRBV5-5 and TRBJ1-6; TRBD1 aligns across 8 bases. Germline lookup yields CDR1 SGHKS and CDR2 YYEKEE (reference sequence). The CDR3 consists of 17 residues. Germline trimming cut 4 bases from V and 5 bases from J; bases unmatched to any gene: 11. The CDR3: CASSHAGTGRHNSPLHF. Written as DNA, the CDR3 is TGTGCCAGCAGCCACGCGGGGACAGGCCGACATAATTCACCCCTCCACTTT.

This clonotype came up many times. V and J are TRBV5-1 and TRBJ1-5; 8 positions match TRBD1. The V and J ends lost 5 bases and 2 bases, in that order; junction bases with no gene match: 6. Germline loops: CDR1 SGHRS, CDR2 YFSETQ. This CDR3 spans 15 amino acids. The CDR3 nucleotides are TGCGCCAGCAGGCCGACAGGGGCCCGCAATCAGCCCCAGCATTTT. Its protein product is CASRPTGARNQPQHF.